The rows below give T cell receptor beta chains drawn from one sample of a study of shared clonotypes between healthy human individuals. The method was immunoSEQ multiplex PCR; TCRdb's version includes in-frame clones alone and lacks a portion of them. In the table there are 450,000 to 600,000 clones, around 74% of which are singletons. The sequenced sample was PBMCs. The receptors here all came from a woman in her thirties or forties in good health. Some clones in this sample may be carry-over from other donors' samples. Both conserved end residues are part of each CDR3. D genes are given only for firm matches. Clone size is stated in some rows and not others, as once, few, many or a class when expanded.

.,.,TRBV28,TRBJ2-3,TGTGCCAGCAGTTTGGACACCACAGATACGCAGTATTTT,CASSLDTTDTQYF
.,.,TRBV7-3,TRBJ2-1,TGTGCCAGCAGCTTAAGGAGGGCTCGGGAGCAGTTCTTC,CASSLRRAREQFF
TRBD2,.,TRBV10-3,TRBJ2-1,TGTGCCATCAGTGGGCAGATAGCGGGAGGTGACAATGAGCAGTTCTTC,CAISGQIAGGDNEQFF
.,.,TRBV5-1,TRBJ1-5,TGCGCCAGCAGCCCCGAAGGACAACCCTATCAGCCCCAGCATTTT,CASSPEGQPYQPQHF
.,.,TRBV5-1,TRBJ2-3,TGCGCCAGCAGCTCCCCTTACAGGACACGACGTTATGCGACGCAGTATTTT,CASSSPYRTRRYATQYF
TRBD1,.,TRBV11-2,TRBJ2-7,TGTGCCAGCAGCCGGGACAGGGGCTGGGACGAGCAGTACTTC,CASSRDRGWDEQYF
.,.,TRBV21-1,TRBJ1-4,TGTGCCAGCAGCAAAGAGACGACCACTAGGAGGAGTGAAAAACTGTTTTTT,CASSKETTTRRSEKLFF
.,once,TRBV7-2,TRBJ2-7,TGTGCCAGCAGCTTGCAGGGCCCCCCATGGAACTACGAGCAGTACTTC,CASSLQGPPWNYEQYF
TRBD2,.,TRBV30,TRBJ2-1,TGTGCCTGGAGTCCGGGACTAGAGGGCGAGCAGTTCTTC,CAWSPGLEGEQFF
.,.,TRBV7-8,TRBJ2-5,TGTGCCAGCAGCTTCATTAGACCGGACAGCCAAGAGACCCAGTACTTC,CASSFIRPDSQETQYF
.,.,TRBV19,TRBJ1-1,TGTGCCAGTAGCGTGACCTCCAGAGTTACTGAAGCTTTCTTT,CASSVTSRVTEAFF
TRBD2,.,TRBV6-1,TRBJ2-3,TGTGCCAGCAGTCCGCGGGGGTTAGATACGCAGTATTTT,CASSPRGLDTQYF
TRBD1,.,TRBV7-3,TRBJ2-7,TGTGCCAGCAGCTCCGTTGCCGGGACAGGGGGACGCGAGCAGTACTTC,CASSSVAGTGGREQYF
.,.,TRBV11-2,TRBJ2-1,TGTGCCAGCAGCGTCTCCGGGATTACGGATGAGCAGTTCTTC,CASSVSGITDEQFF
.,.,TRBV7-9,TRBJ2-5,TGTGCCGCCAGAAACTCAGCCCAAGAGACCCAGTACTTC,CAARNSAQETQYF
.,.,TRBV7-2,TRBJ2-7,TGTGCCAGCAGCTTGCGGTCAGGAATCCACGAGCAGTACTTC,CASSLRSGIHEQYF
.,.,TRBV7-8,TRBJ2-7,TGTGCCAGCAGCTTAGTGGAGACGGTCCTAGGGTACGAGCAGTACTTC,CASSLVETVLGYEQYF
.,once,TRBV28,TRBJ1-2,TGTGCCAGCAGTTCTACAGGGCCCCACTATGGCTACACCTTC,CASSSTGPHYGYTF
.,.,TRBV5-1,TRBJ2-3,TGCGCCAGCAGCCCCCGCTGGGCGGTCCTGGGGACAGATACGCAGTATTTT,CASSPRWAVLGTDTQYF
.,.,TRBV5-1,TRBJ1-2,TGCGCCAGCAGCCAATCGGGACCGACTAAGATTAACTATGGCTACACCTTC,CASSQSGPTKINYGYTF
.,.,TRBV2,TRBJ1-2,TGTGCCAGCAGCACCTCACCCAATGGCTACACCTTC,CASSTSPNGYTF
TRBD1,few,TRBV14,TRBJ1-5,TGTGCCAGTCGGGACAGGAGAGTTTATAGCAATCAGCCCCAGCATTTT,CASRDRRVYSNQPQHF
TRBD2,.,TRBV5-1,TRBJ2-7,TGCGCCAGCAGTCCAACTAGCGGAGAAAGCTCCTACGAGCAGTACTTC,CASSPTSGESSYEQYF
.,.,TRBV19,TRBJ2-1,TGTGCCAGTAGTATGCCCGGGTTTTACAATGAGCAGTTCTTC,CASSMPGFYNEQFF
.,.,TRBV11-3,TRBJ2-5,TGTGCCAGCAGCTCAGCGTACTTC,CASSSAYF
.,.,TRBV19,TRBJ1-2,TGTGCCAGTATACGAGACAGCGGAAGAGCCTATGGCTACACCTTC,CASIRDSGRAYGYTF
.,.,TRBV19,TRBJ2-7,TGTGCCAGTAGTATTAGTAGGAACGCCTACGAGCAGTACTTC,CASSISRNAYEQYF
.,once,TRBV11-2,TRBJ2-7,TGTGCCAGCAGCTTAGATCGGACAGCCTACGAGCAGTACTTC,CASSLDRTAYEQYF
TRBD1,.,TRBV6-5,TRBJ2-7,TGTGCCAGCAGAGGACAGGGGGCGAGGTACGAGCAGTACTTC,CASRGQGARYEQYF
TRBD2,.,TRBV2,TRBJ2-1,TGTGCCAGCAGCTTCCTGACTAGCGGGAGATTAAATGAGCAGTTCTTC,CASSFLTSGRLNEQFF
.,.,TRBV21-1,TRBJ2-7,TGTGCCAGCAAAGCCTTCCGGGACAGGAGATGGTACTTC,CASKAFRDRRWYF
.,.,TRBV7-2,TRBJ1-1,TGTGCCAGCAGCTTAAGTCAGGGGAACACTGAAGCTTTCTTT,CASSLSQGNTEAFF
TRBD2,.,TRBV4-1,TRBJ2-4,TGCGCCAGCAGCGGTACTGGGGGGGTAGCCAAAAACATTCAGTACTTC,CASSGTGGVAKNIQYF
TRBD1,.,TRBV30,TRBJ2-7,TGTGCCTTGAACCGGGACAGGGAACCCTACGAGCAGTACTTC,CALNRDREPYEQYF
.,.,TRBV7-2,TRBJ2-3,TGTGCCAGCAGCTTAGCCGGGACTCGCACAGATACGCAGTATTTT,CASSLAGTRTDTQYF
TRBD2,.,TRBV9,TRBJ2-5,TGTGCCAGCAGCGTAGGTGGAGGGGAGGGAGAGACCCAGTACTTC,CASSVGGGEGETQYF
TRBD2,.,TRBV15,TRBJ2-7,TGTGCCACCAGCGATTTAAGGGCTAGCGGGTCCTACGAGCAGTACTTC,CATSDLRASGSYEQYF
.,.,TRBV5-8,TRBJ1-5,TGTGCCAGCAGTCTACGAGGGGGCAATCAGCCCCAGCATTTT,CASSLRGGNQPQHF
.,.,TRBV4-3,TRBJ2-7,TGCGCCAGCAGCCAAGAATTGCTGGGGGGAGAGCAGTACTTC,CASSQELLGGEQYF
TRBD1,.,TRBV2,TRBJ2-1,TGTGCCAGCAGGGCGGACAGGGGTTCCTACAATGAGCAGTTCTTC,CASRADRGSYNEQFF
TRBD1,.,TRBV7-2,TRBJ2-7,TGTGCCAGCAGCGAGGGGACAGGGGTGAAGTACGAGCAGTACTTC,CASSEGTGVKYEQYF
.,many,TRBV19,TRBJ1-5,TGTGCCAGCCCAGAGGAGGGCAGCAATCAGCCCCAGCATTTT,CASPEEGSNQPQHF
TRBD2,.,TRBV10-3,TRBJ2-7,TGTGCCATCAATCGGGAGGCCCTTCACGAGCAGTACTTC,CAINREALHEQYF
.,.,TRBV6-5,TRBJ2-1,TGTGCCAGCACCCGGGACCCAAAATACAATGAGCAGTTCTTC,CASTRDPKYNEQFF
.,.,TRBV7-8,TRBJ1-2,TGTGCCAGCAGCGCTCGCGAAGCCGACTATGGCTACACCTTC,CASSAREADYGYTF
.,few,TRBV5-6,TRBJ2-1,TGTGCCAGCAGCCGAGTAGCGGGACAGCGGGGGAAGCAGTTCTTC,CASSRVAGQRGKQFF
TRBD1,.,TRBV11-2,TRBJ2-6,TGTGCCAGCAGCTTCACAGGGGGCGCTGGGGCCAACGTCCTGACTTTC,CASSFTGGAGANVLTF
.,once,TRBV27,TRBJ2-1,TGTGCCAGCAGTTTTGGTGGGGGACTCTACAATGAGCAGTTCTTC,CASSFGGGLYNEQFF
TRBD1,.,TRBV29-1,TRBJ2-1,TGCAGCGTCTGGGACAGTCGCAATGAGCAGTTCTTC,CSVWDSRNEQFF
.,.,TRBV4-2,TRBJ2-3,TGTGCCAGCAGCCAAGATCCAACAGATACGCAGTATTTT,CASSQDPTDTQYF
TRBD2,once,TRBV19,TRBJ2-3,TGTGCCAGTAGTATAGGGACTAGCGCCGTCAGCACAGATACGCAGTATTTT,CASSIGTSAVSTDTQYF
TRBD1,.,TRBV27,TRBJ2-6,TGTGCCAGCAGTACTCAGACAGGGGACGACTTCTCTGGGGCCAACGTCCTGACTTTC,CASSTQTGDDFSGANVLTF
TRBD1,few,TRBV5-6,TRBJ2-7,TGTGCCAGCAGCTTCCGACAGGGGGCCTCTATCGAGCAGTACTTC,CASSFRQGASIEQYF
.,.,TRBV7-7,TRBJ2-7,TGTGCTAGCAGCCCCCTTCAGGGGGGAAGTGACGAGCAGTACTTC,CASSPLQGGSDEQYF